The TCR beta chain under discussion was sequenced for a study of blood T cell repertoires in COVID-19. Individuals drawn from under 30 US areas were about 18 to 95 years old. CDR1 is SGHTA and CDR2 is FQGNSA in the germline V gene. The ends lost 5 bases at V and 1 base at J; junction bases unmatched: 3. This CDR3 comprises 14 residues. Original handling: The authors estimated nucleated cell counts from reference gene primer amplification. Clones were read by immunoSEQ multiplex PCR, and TCRdb kept only the in-frame ones, dropping some. The DNA was the basis for D and trimming; V, J and clone size are from that table. The repertoire includes about 200,000 clones, more than 80% of them detected once, and over 1% sits in the top ten.

The chain couples TRBV7-2 to TRBJ2-5, with 8 bases aligning to TRBD2. The sequencing sample was made of PBMCs or T cells enriched from blood (not recorded which). This TCR was sampled from a young man who had recovered from COVID-19. DNA of the CDR3: TGTGCCAGCAGCCGGGGGGGGACCCAAGAGACCCAGTACTTC. It encodes CASSRGGTQETQYF. The full variable domain, completed using reference TRBV7-2 and TRBJ2-5, is GAGVSQSPSNKVTEKGKDVELRCDPISGHTALYWYRQSLGQGLEFLIYFQGNSAPDKSGLPSDRFSAERTGGSVSTLTIQRTQQEDSAVYLCASSRGGTQETQYFGPGTRLLVL.